These 9 T cell receptor beta chains share one sample of origin, sequenced in a study of tumor and adjacent non-tumor tissue in lung cancer. The library came from three nested PCR rounds adapted from ARM-PCR protocols. TCRdb called the multiplex PCR reads again in MiXCR, with one record for every CDR3 protein. The sample records some 97,000 distinct CDR3 sequences, roughly 60% being singletons. No cell sorting was done before RNA was extracted from the tissue. This non-tumor lung sample came from over 3 cm beyond the tumor edge. Sample: distant non-tumor lung tissue. These TCRs come from a man aged 30 to 45 with non-small cell lung cancer.

This clonotype was counted many times. No conserved phenylalanine or tryptophan ends this CDR3, so it is likely a read error. The DNA is omitted, as the CDR3 cannot be located on it reliably, and the CDR3 follows TCRdb's listing. This chain uses TRBV6-2 or TRBV6-3 with TRBJ1-5. The CDR3 is made up of 10 amino acids, end residues included. The germline V gene has CDR1 MNHEY and CDR2 SVGEGT. The CDR3 is CASSYGRNLV.

This clonotype came up many times. The gene calls are TRBV6-2 or TRBV6-3 and TRBJ1-1; 8 nucleotides line up with TRBD1. V trimming: 4 bases; J trimming: 8 bases; junction bases outside the gene matches: 9. The CDR3 is 14 residues long. Germline lookup yields CDR1 MNHEY and CDR2 SVGEGT. Here the CDR3 DNA reads TGTGCCAGCAGTTCCGGACAGGGTCAAAAGGAAGCTTTCTTT. The encoded protein is CASSSGQGQKEAFF.

The sample holds a few counts of this clonotype. The chain carries TRBV11-3 and TRBJ2-1; a weak D match, TRBD2 (5 bases). Trimming cost V 5 bases and J 0 bases, with 8 bases left between them. Germline loops: CDR1 SGHNT, CDR2 YENEEA. The CDR3 spans 14 residues. This chain's CDR3 is CASSRRGSYNEQFF. In nucleotides, the CDR3 is TGTGCCAGCAGCCGACGGGGCTCCTACAATGAGCAGTTCTTC. Full variable domain (missing parts from reference TRBV11-3 and TRBJ2-1): EAGVVQSPRYKIIEKKQPVAFWCNPISGHNTLYWYLQNLGQGPELLIRYENEEAVDDSQLPKDRFSAERLKGVDSTLKIQPAELGDSAVYLCASSRRGSYNEQFFGPGTRLTVL.

In this sample, this clonotype turned up once. The chain combines TRBV6-5 with TRBJ1-5; D might be TRBD1 (5 bases). The J call is in doubt because the DNA end fits TRBJ2-3 better. From germline, CDR1 is MNHEY and CDR2 SVGAGI. The CDR3 covers 17 residues. CDR3: CASGSTPPGWGNQPQYF. The CDR3 nucleotides read TGTGCCAGCGGCTCGACCCCCCCTGGATGGGGCAATCAGCCCCAGTATTTT.

The J gene is TRBJ2-1, the V gene TRBV11-3; 12 bases are shared with TRBD2. The junction had 17 bases not matched to a gene; V was cut back by 4 bases and J by 10 bases. The CDR3 runs 18 residues. Germline values: CDR1 SGHNT, CDR2 YENEEA. CDR3 bases: TGTGCCAGCAGCTCGGGGGGGACTAGCGGGCTTCCAAGACAGGAGCAGTTCTTC. It is translated as CASSSGGTSGLPRQEQFF.

This clonotype was recorded a few times. The rearrangement joins TRBV5-1 to TRBJ2-1; 12 bases fit TRBD2. J lost 5 bases, V lost 0 bases, and 3 bases had no gene match. The CDR3 covers 16 residues. Germline V gives CDR1 SGHRS, CDR2 YFSETQ. The CDR3: CASSLGLAGAHNEQFF. The CDR3 nucleotides are TGCGCCAGCAGCTTGGGACTAGCGGGAGCCCACAATGAGCAGTTCTTC.

This clonotype appeared a few times. The gene calls are TRBV16 and TRBJ2-1; TRBD2 matches at 7 bases. From germline, CDR1 is KGHSY and CDR2 FQNENV. Trimming removed 2 bases from V and 8 bases from J; junction bases left unmatched: 15. The CDR3 covers 17 residues. For the CDR3, the DNA is TGTGCCAGCAGCCAAGCAGAACTAGCGAGGAGGGACCATGAGCAGTTCTTC. Its translation is CASSQAELARRDHEQFF. Using reference TRBV16 and TRBJ2-1 for the parts outside the CDR3, the full variable domain is GEEVAQTPKHLVRGEGQKAKLYCAPIKGHSYVFWYQQVLKNEFKFLISFQNENVFDETGMPKERFSAKCLPNSPCSLEIQATKLEDSAVYFCASSQAELARRDHEQFFGPGTRLTVL.

Concerning this clonotype itself: Lacking the conserved final phenylalanine or tryptophan, this CDR3 likely reflects a read error. CDR3 protein: CSVQSGTGGLQYS. The CDR3 region has the DNA TGCAGCGTTCAAAGCGGGACAGGGGGACTGCAGTACTCC. The rearrangement uses TRBV29-1 and TRBJ2-7, with 11 bases lining up with TRBD1. V was clipped by 5 bases and J by 9 bases; unmatched bases: 9. The V gene's germline CDR1 is SQVTM and CDR2 ANQGSEA. The CDR3 consists of 13 residues.

By frequency in the sample, this clonotype is medium-sized. J is TRBJ2-2 and V is TRBV4-1, with TRBD2 matching 11 bases. V dropped 0 bases and J dropped 3; count of bases not matched to a gene: 3. Germline assignment: CDR1 MGHRA and CDR2 YSYEKL. The CDR3 runs 17 residues. The CDR3 region has the DNA TGCGCCAGCAGCCAAGATAGCGGGGGGGCGCACACCGGGGAGCTGTTTTTT. Translation gives CASSQDSGGAHTGELFF.